This T cell receptor beta chain was retrieved from a study of blood T cells in healthy people across ages (dated by TCRdb to the mid-2010s). In terms of the full investigation: Template switching captured roughly one uniquely barcoded TCR beta cDNA molecule per two T cells in model experiments. To track age-related changes in TCR beta repertoire diversity, the study relied on deep sequencing normalized with unique cDNA molecular identifiers. The donors were split into four age groups: young (average about 15 years), middle-aged (roughly 40), aged (approximately 60) and long-lived (approximately 80). To avoid experimental bias, donors of different ages were distributed randomly across sequencing lanes. Two additional independent replicas of 1 million unique cDNA reads from the same blood draw were analyzed for two donors (one aged 18 to 30 and one aged 80 or older).

Systemically healthy Caucasian individuals from Russia, over 30 in total and aged roughly 6 to 100 years, were included as donors. About 9.8 milliliters of peripheral blood were drawn from each donor into EDTA-treated Vacutainer tubes. Ficoll-Paque density-gradient centrifugation was used to isolate PBMCs, with at least 6 million per sample. Trizol reagent was used to extract total RNA from PBMCs, with at least 5.5 micrograms per sample. For every donor, flow cytometry on a PBMC aliquot measured the percentage of naive CD45RAhigh/CD27high T cells. The method was 5' RACE. Sequenced using an Illumina HiSeq 2500. A second 7 to 11 cycle PCR used a sample-barcoded 5' primer and a J-beta primer mix. A unique molecular identifier was introduced onto each TCR beta cDNA molecule by a template-switch 5' adaptor carrying 12 random nucleotides. At least 3 million CDR3-containing paired-end reads were obtained from each sample. First-strand cDNA was synthesized from all RNA with the Mint cDNA synthesis kit, primed by a TRBC-specific oligonucleotide. After uracil-DNA glycosylase treatment, a first 18-cycle PCR used universal primers M1SS and BC2_uni_R on all cDNA. Turning to the authors' computational methods: Normalization of each sample was performed by random selection of 1 million high-quality reads, each carrying a distinct molecular identifier. Reads with shared molecular identifiers were discarded instead of being binned into consensus sequences. MiTCR, set to a Q25 quality threshold and the strictest error-elimination algorithm, was used for CDR3 identification, clonotype clustering and error correction. A nonparametric unseen species model with Euler transformation was used to estimate a lower bound on total TCR beta diversity. TCRdb trimmed the raw reads at Q25, called clones with MiXCR and kept productive beta chains. Each CDR3 protein gets just one entry, which takes the most common genes and DNA from the rows behind it. V and J calls and clone size were set by TCRdb, not the authors. The sample table lists some 710,000 distinct CDR3 sequences, about 45% of them with a count of one. The top ten hold roughly 20% of the sample.

What the study reported, not specific to this receptor: Compared with the aged group, the long-lived group had more naive CD4+ T cells, fewer expanded clones and increased TCR diversity, suggesting age selection. The CMV infection status of donors was not known, potentially confounding age-related changes in expanded clonotypes. Conclusive comparison of naive and antigen-experienced compartments was prevented by the profiling of bulk unsorted PBMCs. Total diversity estimates from one million sequenced T cells were considered lower bounds and underestimates. As age increased, observed TCR beta diversity per million T cells dropped in a roughly linear way, and a significant reduction was already evident by age about 40. There was a strong correlation between observed TCR beta diversity and the percentage of naive T cells measured by flow cytometry.

Including the terminal cysteine and phenylalanine, the CDR3 comprises 12 residues. This entry keeps only the CDR3 DNA: 36 bases, framed from base 1. CDR1 and CDR2, looked up from the germline V gene, are SGHRS and YFSETQ. V gives up 7 bases and J gives up 3 bases, and the segment between their germline ends measures 10 bases. On this clonotype: What this receptor recognizes is not known. The sample holds no much larger clone one base away, and base qualities are not on file.

This receptor chain uses TRBV5-1 and TRBJ2-5; a confident D gene designation cannot be given. The sample comprised blood. The source is a man older than 75 in good health. The CDR3 protein sequence reads: CASYTREETQYF. The DNA sequence is given as TGCGCCAGCTATACCAGAGAAGAGACCCAGTACTTC.